This T cell receptor beta chain was captured in a study of cytomegalovirus exposure and HLA in healthy donors. The wider study: Genetic ancestry analysis placed approximately 79% of the approximately 400 donors that were genotyped in the Caucasian-associated cluster.

The study's findings and limits: As immune exposure information, only CMV serostatus was available.

Comments on this clone: As yet, its antigen is unknown.

Germline V lookup: CDR1 SGHAT, CDR2 FQNNGV. The CDR3 has 15 amino acids. Trimming shortened V by 5 bases and J by 3 bases, and 16 bases separated the two germline ends. The PCR had 60 Vbeta and 13 Jbeta primers. The table came from immunoSEQ multiplex PCR; TCRdb's copy has only in-frame clones and leaves some out. The table shows about 110,000 clones, with about four fifths occurring only once. This clonotype was obtained from a woman aged 45-65 years in good health and CMV-seropositive. The sequenced material came from PBMCs. The rearrangement joins TRBV11-2 to TRBJ1-2; D possibly corresponds to TRBD1 (6 bases). CDR3 sequence: CASSPTGWADYGYTF. CDR3 sequence (DNA): TGTGCCAGCAGCCCAACAGGGTGGGCCGACTATGGCTACACCTTC.